This TCR beta chain was retrieved from a study of blood T cells in healthy people across ages. Study outcomes and limitations: Donor CMV status was unknown, possibly confounding expanded clonotype changes.

Per germline, CDR1 SGHDN and CDR2 FVKESK. V dropped 0 bases and J dropped 0 bases, with 9 bases sitting between them. The CDR3 is 15 residues long. A few counts support this clonotype. Antigen unknown. A minimum of 7 million PBMCs was isolated per sample. A second PCR of about 7 to 11 cycles used a sample-barcoded 5' primer and a J-beta primer mix. TCRdb recomputed calls from the 5' RACE reads with MiXCR, one row per CDR3 protein. The sample includes 920,000 or so distinct CDR3 sequences, under 55% of them seen just once. The origin of this receptor is a woman aged 55-75 years in good health. The chain carries TRBV14 and TRBJ2-7; D ambiguous. The specimen was blood. The CDR3 nucleotides are TGTGCCAGCAGCCAAGAACAGAAGTCCTCCTACGAGCAGTACTTC. Translation gives CASSQEQKSSYEQYF. The full variable domain, completed using reference TRBV14 and TRBJ2-7, is EAGVTQFPSHSVIEKGQTVTLRCDPISGHDNLYWYRRVMGKEIKFLLHFVKESKQDESGMPNNRFLAERTGGTYSTLKVQPAELEDSGVYFCASSQEQKSSYEQYFGPGTRLTVT.